This T cell receptor (beta chain) was recorded in a study of T-cell memory formation after mild COVID-19. After 5'RACE with constant-segment primers, TCR alpha and TCR beta cDNA libraries carrying sample barcodes and UMIs were obtained. Via MiXCR, TCRdb re-called the 5' RACE reads, giving one row per CDR3 protein. The data show about 250,000 distinct CDR3 sequences, roughly 14% seen once. The CDR3 totals 16 residues. CDR1 and CDR2 (germline): MNHEY, SMNVEV (reference sequence). V was shortened by 2 bases and J by 4 bases, with 18 bases between the two germline ends. About this clonotype: The antigen is undetermined.

Findings and limits, study-wide: Shrinking CD4+ clones resided mostly in CM and EM, and CD8+ ones in EMRA. From day 15 to 85, contracting clones were balanced between CD4 and CD8, whereas later expanders leaned toward CD4+.

Sequences were obtained from PBMCs or a T cell subset sorted from them (not recorded which). This TCR derives from an adult woman who had mild COVID-19 (a few samples of this study predate the infection). Cell type and time point are not known. The rearrangement links TRBV27 to TRBJ2-7; D is possibly TRBD1 (6 bases). The CDR3 DNA is TGTGCCAGCAGTTTAACGAGGGGGTCCTCGGGGTACGAGCAGTACTTC. Translating it yields CASSLTRGSSGYEQYF.